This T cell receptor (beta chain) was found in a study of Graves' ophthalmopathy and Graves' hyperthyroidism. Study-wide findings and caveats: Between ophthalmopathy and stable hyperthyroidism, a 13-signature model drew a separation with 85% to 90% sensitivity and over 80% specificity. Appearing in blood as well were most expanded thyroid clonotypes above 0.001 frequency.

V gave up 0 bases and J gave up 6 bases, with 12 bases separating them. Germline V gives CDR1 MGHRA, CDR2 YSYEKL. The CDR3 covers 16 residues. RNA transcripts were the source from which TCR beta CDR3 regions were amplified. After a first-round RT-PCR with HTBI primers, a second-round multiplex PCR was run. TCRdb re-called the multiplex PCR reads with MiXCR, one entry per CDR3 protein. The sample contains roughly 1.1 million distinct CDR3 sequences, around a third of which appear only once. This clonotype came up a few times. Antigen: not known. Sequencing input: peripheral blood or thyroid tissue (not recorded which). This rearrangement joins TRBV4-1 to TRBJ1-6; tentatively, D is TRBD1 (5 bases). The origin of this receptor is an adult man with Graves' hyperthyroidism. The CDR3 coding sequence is TGCGCCAGCAGCCAAGATTCGGGGCCCCCTAATTCACCCCTCCACTTT. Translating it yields CASSQDSGPPNSPLHF.